This T cell receptor beta chain originates from a study of regulatory T cells in long-lasting Graves disease. Time point noted: newly diagnosed GD, antithyroid drugs for less than 3 months. There was RNA extracted from PBMCs, and the TCR library was made from it. The CDR3 has 15 residues. V gave up 0 bases and J gave up 4 bases, with 12 bases separating them. The germline gives CDR1 SGHDT, CDR2 YYEEEE. To make TCR beta libraries, researchers used iRepertoire HTBI primers and Arm-PCR of CDR3 regions. TCRdb re-called the multiplex PCR reads with MiXCR, one entry per CDR3 protein. The sample has roughly 410,000 distinct CDR3 sequences, 15% seen once; the top ten hold about 8.3%. This clonotype was recorded many times. What it recognizes is unknown. General observations from the study: Study was limited to peripheral blood, excluding thyroid tissue. Persistent patients shared some 2,500 public clonotypes among themselves. Newly diagnosed patients shared fewer, at roughly 1,000.

This sample was shared with a second study, whose subject was T cells in Graves' hyperthyroidism and ophthalmopathy. Per that study: Ophthalmopathy, as predicted by the model, came a median about six months after the prediction.

This chain joins TRBV5-6 and TRBJ2-3; D may be TRBD1 or TRBD2 (5 bases each). Here the sequenced sample was peripheral blood mononuclear cells (PBMCs), taken at new diagnosis, from a patient treated with antithyroid drugs. The clonotype was recovered from a woman aged 40-49 years with Graves disease. CDR3: CASSLVGDGPDTQYF. Here the CDR3 DNA reads TGTGCCAGCAGCTTGGTGGGGGACGGTCCAGATACGCAGTATTTT.